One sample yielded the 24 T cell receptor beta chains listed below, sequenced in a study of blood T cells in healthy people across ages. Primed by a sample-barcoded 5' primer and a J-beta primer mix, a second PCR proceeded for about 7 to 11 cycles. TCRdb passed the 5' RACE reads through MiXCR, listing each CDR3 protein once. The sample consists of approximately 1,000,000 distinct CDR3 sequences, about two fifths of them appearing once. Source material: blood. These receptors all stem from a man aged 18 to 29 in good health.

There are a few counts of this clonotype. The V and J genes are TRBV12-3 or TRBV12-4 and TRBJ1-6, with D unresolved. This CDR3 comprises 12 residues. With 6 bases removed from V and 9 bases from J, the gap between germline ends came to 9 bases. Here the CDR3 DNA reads TGTGCCAGCAGCCGACTCGCTTCACCCCTCCACTTT. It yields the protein CASSRLASPLHF.

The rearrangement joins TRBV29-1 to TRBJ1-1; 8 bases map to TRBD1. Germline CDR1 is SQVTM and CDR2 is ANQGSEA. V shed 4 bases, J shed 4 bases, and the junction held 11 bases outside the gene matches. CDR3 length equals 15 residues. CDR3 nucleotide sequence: TGCAGCGTTGGCTACTCGACAGGGGAGGGCACTGAAGCTTTCTTT. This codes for CSVGYSTGEGTEAFF.

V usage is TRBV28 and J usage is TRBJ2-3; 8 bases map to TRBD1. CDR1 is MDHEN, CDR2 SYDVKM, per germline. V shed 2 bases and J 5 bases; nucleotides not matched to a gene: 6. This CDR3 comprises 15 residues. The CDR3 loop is CASSLEDREGDTQYF. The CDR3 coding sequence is TGTGCCAGCAGTTTAGAGGACAGGGAAGGAGATACGCAGTATTTT.

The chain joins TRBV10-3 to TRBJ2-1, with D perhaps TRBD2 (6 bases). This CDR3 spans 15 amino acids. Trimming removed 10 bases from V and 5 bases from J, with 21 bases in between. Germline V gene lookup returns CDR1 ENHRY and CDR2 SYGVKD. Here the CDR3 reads CATGGAYRDHNEQFF. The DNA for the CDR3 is TGTGCCACCGGCGGGGCGTATAGGGACCACAATGAGCAGTTCTTC.

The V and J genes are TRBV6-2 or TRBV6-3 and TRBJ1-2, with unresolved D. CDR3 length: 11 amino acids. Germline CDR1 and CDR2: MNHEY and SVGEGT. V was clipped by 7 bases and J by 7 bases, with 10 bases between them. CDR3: CASTKSGGYTF. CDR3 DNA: TGTGCCAGCACGAAGTCAGGTGGCTACACCTTC.

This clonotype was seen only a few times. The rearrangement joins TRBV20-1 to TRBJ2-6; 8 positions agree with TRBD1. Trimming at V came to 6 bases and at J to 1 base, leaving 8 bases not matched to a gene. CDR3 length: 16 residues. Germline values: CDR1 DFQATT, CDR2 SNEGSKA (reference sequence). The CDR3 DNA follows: TGCAGTGCAACCGACAGGGGAGGATCTGGGGCCAACGTCCTGACTTTC. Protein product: CSATDRGGSGANVLTF.

The chain's CDR3 is CASSTRDATDTQYF. The CDR3 nucleotides read TGTGCCAGTAGTACTCGGGACGCCACAGATACGCAGTATTTT. This chain connects TRBV19 to TRBJ2-3; D is possibly TRBD1 or TRBD2 (5 bases each). Germline V gene lookup returns CDR1 LNHDA and CDR2 SQIVND (reference sequence). The CDR3 covers 14 residues. V was trimmed by 4 bases and J by 2 bases, leaving 10 bases between them.

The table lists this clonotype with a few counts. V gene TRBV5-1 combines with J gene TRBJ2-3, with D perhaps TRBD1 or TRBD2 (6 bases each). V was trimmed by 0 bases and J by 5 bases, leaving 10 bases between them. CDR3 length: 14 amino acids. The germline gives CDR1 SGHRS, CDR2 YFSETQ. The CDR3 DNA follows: TGCGCCAGCAGCTTGGCGGGGGCCGAAGATACGCAGTATTTT. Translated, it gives CASSLAGAEDTQYF.

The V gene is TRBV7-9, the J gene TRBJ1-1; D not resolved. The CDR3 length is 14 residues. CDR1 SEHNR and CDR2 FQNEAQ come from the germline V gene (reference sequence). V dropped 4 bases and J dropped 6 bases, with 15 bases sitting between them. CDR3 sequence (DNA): TGTGCCAGCAGCTCGAAGATCGGCGAGCCTGAAGCTTTCTTT. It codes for CASSSKIGEPEAFF.

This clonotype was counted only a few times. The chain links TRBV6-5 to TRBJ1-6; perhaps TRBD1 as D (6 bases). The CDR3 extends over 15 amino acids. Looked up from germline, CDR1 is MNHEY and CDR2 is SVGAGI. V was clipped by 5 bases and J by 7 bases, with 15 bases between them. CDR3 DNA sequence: TGTGCCAGCAGTCCCGACCGGGACAAGAATTCACCCCTCCACTTT. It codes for CASSPDRDKNSPLHF.

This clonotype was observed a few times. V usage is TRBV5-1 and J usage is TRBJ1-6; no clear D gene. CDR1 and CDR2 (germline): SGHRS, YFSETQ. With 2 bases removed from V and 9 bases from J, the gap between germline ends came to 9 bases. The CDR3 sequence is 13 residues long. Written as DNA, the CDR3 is TGCGCCAGCAGCTTCGGTGTTGGTTCACCCCTCCACTTT. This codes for CASSFGVGSPLHF.

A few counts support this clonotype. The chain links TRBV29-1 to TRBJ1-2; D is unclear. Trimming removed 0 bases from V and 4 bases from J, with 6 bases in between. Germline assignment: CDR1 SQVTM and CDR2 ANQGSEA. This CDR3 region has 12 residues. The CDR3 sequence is CSVEDISYGYTF. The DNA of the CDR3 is TGCAGCGTTGAAGACATAAGCTATGGCTACACCTTC.

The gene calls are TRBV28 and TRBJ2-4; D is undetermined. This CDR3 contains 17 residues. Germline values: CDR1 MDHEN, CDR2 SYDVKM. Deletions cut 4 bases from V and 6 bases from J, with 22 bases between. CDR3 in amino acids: CASSYLTSTAQGNIQYF. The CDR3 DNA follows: TGTGCCAGCAGTTACCTTACCTCGACCGCCCAAGGAAACATTCAGTACTTC.

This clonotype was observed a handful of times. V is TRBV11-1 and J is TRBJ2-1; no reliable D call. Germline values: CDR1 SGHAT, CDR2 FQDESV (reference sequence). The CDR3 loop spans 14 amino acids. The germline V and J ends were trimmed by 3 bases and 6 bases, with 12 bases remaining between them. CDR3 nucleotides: TGTGCCAGCAGCTTGTACTCCACGGGCAATGAGCAGTTCTTC. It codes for CASSLYSTGNEQFF.

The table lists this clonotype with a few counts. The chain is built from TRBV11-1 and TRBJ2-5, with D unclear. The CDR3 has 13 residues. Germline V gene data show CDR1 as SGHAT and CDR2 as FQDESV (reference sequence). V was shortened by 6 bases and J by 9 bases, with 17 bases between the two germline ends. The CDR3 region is CASSPRGWVAQYF. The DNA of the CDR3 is TGTGCCAGCAGTCCCCGAGGATGGGTAGCCCAGTACTTC.

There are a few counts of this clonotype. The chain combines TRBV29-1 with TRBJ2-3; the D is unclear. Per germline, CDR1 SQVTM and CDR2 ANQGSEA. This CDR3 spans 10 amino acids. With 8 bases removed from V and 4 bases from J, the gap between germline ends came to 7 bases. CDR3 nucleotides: TGCAGCCTGAGGTCAGATACGCAGTATTTT. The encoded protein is CSLRSDTQYF.

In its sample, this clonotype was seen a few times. The CDR3 reads CASSDRESYGYTF. The CDR3 nucleotides are TGTGCCAGCAGCGACAGGGAAAGCTATGGCTACACCTTC. The chain has TRBV7-9 and TRBJ1-2, with 7 bases aligning to TRBD1. Trimming at V came to 5 bases and at J to 4 bases, leaving 4 bases not matched to a gene. Germline values: CDR1 SEHNR, CDR2 FQNEAQ (reference sequence). CDR3 length: 13 amino acids.

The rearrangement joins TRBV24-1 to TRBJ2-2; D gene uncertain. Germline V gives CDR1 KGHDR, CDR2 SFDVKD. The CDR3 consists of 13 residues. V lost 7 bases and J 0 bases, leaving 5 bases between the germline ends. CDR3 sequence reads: CATRVPNTGELFF. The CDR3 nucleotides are TGTGCCACCAGGGTCCCGAACACCGGGGAGCTGTTTTTT.

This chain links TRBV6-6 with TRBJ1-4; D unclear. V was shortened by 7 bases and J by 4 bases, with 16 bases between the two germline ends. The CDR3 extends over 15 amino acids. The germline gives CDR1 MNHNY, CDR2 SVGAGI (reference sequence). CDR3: CASKSEGRRNEKLFF. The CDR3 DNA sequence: TGTGCCAGCAAGTCGGAAGGACGTCGTAATGAAAAACTGTTTTTT.

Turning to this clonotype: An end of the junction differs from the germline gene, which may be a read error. CDR3 amino acids: CVSSHEGKVETQYF. The DNA of the CDR3 is TGTGTCAGCTCACATGAAGGGAAAGTGGAGACCCAGTACTTC. The genes are TRBV18 and TRBJ2-5; D ambiguous. Per germline, CDR1 KGHSH and CDR2 LQKENI. This CDR3 has 14 amino acids.

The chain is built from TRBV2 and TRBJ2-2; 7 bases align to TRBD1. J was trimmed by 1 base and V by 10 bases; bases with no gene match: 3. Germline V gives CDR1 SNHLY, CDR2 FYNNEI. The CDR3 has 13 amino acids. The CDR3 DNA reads TGTGCCAACCGACAGGGGAACACCGGGGAGCTGTTTTTT. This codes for CANRQGNTGELFF.

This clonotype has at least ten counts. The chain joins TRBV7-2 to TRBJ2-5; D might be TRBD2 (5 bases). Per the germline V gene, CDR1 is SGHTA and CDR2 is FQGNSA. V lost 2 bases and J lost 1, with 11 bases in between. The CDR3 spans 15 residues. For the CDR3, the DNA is TGTGCCAGCAGCTTATATTCGGGGTTCCAAGAGACCCAGTACTTC. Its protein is CASSLYSGFQETQYF.

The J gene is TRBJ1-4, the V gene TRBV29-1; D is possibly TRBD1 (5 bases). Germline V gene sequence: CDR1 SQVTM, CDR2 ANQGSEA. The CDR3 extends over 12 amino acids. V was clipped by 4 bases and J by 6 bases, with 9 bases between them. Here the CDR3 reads CSVAQGDEKLFF. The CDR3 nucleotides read TGCAGCGTTGCCCAGGGCGATGAAAAACTGTTTTTT.

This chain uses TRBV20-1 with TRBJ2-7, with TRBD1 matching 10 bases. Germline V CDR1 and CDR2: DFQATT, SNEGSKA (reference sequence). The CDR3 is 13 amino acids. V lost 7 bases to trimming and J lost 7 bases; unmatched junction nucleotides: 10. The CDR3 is CSVADRGSEEQYF. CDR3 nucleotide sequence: TGCAGTGTGGCGGACAGGGGGTCAGAGGAGCAGTACTTC.